Detailed here is one TCR beta chain. This sample stems from a study of control samples from healthy donors and cancer patients. Generated by immunoSEQ multiplex PCR, the TCRdb table keeps only in-frame clones and is missing some. This sample has about 160,000 clones, with roughly 95% found just once. Germline-derived CDR1 and CDR2 are SGHVS and FQNEAQ. The CDR3 is 17 amino acids. Trimming cost V 2 bases and J 0 bases; bases outside gene matches: 7. The TCR originated in a woman between 25 and 40 years old in good health. The chain is built from TRBV7-8 and TRBJ1-3; TRBD1 matches at 7 bases. Specimen: blood. The CDR3 here is CASSLREQGISGNTIYF. For the CDR3, the DNA is TGTGCCAGCAGCTTAAGGGAACAGGGGATCTCTGGAAACACCATATATTTT.